The present T cell receptor (beta chain) was sequenced within a study of blood T cell repertoires in COVID-19. Study information: From the United States, Italy and Spain came samples of acute and convalescent COVID-19.

The CDR3 spans 16 residues. CDR1 is LNHDA and CDR2 is SQIVND in the germline V gene (reference sequence). V gave up 3 bases and J gave up 10 bases, with 19 bases separating them. The data were produced by immunoSEQ multiplex PCR, yet TCRdb's version contains in-frame clones alone and is incomplete. The repertoire includes about 60,000 clones, 70% to 90% of them detected once, and less than 5% sits in the top ten. The chain joins TRBV19 to TRBJ1-6, with D possibly being TRBD1 (5 bases). The sequence was collected from a man aged 55 to 70 with acute or convalescent COVID-19. The specimen was peripheral blood. The CDR3: CASSIRGSRVRSPLHF. Here the CDR3 DNA reads TGTGCCAGTAGTATCCGAGGCTCCAGGGTCAGATCACCCCTCCACTTT.